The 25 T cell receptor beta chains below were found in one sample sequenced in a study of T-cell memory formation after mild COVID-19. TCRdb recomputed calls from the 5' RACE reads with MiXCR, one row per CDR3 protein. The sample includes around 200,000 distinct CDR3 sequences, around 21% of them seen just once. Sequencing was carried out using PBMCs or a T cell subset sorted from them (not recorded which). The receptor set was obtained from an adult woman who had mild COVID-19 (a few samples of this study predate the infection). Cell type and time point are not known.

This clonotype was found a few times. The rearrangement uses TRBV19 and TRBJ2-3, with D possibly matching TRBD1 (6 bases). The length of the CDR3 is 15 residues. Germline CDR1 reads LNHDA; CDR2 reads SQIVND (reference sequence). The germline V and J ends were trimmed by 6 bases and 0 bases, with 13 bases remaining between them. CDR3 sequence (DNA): TGTGCCAGTAGAGACAGGTATCCTAGCACAGATACGCAGTATTTT. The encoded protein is CASRDRYPSTDTQYF.

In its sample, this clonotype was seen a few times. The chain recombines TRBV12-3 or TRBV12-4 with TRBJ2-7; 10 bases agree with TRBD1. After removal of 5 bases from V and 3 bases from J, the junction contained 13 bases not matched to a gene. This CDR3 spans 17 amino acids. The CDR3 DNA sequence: TGTGCCAGCAGTCCATTTGGACAGGGGGGTTTTGTCTACGAGCAGTACTTC. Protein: CASSPFGQGGFVYEQYF.

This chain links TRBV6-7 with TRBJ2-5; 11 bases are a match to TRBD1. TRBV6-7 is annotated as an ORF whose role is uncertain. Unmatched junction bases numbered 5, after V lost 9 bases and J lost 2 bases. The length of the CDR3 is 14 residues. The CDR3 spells CARGTGGTQETQYF. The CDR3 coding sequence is TGTGCCAGAGGGACAGGGGGAACTCAAGAGACCCAGTACTTC.

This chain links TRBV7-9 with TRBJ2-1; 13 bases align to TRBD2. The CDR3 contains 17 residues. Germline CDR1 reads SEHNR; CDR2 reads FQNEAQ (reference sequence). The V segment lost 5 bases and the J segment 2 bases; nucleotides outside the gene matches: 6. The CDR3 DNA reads TGTGCCAGCAGCCCAGGACTAGCGGGGGAGACCTACAATGAGCAGTTCTTC. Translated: CASSPGLAGETYNEQFF.

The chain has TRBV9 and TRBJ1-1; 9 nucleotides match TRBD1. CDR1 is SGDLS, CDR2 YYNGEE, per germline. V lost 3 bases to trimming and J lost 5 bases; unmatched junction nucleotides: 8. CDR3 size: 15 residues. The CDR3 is CASSAGGTGHTEAFF. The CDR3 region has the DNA TGTGCCAGCAGCGCCGGCGGGACAGGGCATACTGAAGCTTTCTTT.

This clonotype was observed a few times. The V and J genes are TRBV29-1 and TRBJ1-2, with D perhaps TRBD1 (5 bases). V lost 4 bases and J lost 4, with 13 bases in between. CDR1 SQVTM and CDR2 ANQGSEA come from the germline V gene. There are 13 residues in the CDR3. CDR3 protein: CSVAGVDGYGYTF. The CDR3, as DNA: TGCAGCGTTGCGGGGGTGGACGGCTATGGCTACACCTTC.

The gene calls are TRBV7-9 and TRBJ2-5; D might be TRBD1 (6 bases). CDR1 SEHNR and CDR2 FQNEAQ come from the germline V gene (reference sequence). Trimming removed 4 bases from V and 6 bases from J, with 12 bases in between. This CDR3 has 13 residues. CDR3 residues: CASSSDRSKTQYF. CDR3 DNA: TGTGCCAGCAGCTCCGACAGGTCCAAGACCCAGTACTTC.

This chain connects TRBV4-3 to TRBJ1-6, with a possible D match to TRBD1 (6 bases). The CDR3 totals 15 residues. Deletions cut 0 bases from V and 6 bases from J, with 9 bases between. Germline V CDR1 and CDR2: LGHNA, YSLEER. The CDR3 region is CASSQDGGLNSPLHF. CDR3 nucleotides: TGCGCCAGCAGCCAAGATGGGGGGCTTAATTCACCCCTCCACTTT.

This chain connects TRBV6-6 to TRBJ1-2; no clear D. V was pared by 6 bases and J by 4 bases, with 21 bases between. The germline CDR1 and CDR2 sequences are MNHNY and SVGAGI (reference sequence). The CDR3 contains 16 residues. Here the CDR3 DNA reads TGTGCCAGCAGCTTCCAGACGGAACGTCAACCCTATGGCTACACCTTC. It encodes CASSFQTERQPYGYTF.

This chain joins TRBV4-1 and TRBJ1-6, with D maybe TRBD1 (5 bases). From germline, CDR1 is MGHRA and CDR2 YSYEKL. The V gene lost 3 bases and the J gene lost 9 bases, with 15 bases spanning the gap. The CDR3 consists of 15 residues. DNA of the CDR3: TGCGCCAGCAGCCACCAGGCAGGGAGGTTTTCACCCCTCCACTTT. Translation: CASSHQAGRFSPLHF.

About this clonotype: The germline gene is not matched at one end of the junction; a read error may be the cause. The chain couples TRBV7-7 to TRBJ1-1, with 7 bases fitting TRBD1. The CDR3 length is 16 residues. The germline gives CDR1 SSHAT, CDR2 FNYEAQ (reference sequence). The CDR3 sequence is CASSHHSRGANTEAFF. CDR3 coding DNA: TGTGCTAGCAGCCACCACTCCAGGGGGGCGAACACTGAAGCTTTCTTT.

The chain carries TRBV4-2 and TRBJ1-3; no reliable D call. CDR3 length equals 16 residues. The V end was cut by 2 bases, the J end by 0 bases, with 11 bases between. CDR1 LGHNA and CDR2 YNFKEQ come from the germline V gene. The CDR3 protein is CASSQTLPGSGNTIYF. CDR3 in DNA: TGTGCCAGCAGCCAAACCTTGCCGGGCTCTGGAAACACCATATATTTT.

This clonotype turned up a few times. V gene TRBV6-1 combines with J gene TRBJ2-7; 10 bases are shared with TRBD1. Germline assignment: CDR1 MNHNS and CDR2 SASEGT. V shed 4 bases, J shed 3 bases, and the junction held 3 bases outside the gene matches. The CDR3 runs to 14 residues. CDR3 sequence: CASSVGQGDYEQYF. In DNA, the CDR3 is TGTGCCAGCAGTGTAGGACAGGGGGACTACGAGCAGTACTTC.

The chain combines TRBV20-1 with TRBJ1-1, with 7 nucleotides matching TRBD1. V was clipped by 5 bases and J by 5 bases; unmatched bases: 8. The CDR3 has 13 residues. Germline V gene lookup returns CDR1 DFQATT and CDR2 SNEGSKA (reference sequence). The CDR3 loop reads CSAAGTVGTEAFF. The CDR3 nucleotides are TGCAGTGCTGCAGGGACAGTGGGGACTGAAGCTTTCTTT.

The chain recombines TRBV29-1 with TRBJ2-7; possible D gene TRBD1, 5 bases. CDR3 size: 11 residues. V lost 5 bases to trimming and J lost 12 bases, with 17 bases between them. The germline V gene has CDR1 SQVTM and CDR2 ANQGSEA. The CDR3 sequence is CSVQKTGVWYF. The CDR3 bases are TGCAGCGTTCAGAAAACAGGCGTGTGGTACTTC.

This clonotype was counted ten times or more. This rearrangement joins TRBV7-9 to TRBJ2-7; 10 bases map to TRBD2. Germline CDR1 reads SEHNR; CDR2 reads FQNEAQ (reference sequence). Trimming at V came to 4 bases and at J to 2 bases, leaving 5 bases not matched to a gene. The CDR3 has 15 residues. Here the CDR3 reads CASSSAGGPTYEQYF. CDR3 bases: TGTGCCAGCAGCTCAGCGGGAGGGCCCACCTACGAGCAGTACTTC. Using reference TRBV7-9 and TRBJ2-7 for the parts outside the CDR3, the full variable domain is DTGVSQNPRHKITKRGQNVTFRCDPISEHNRLYWYRQTLGQGPEFLTYFQNEAQLEKSRLLSDRFSAERPKGSFSTLEIQRTEQGDSAMYLCASSSAGGPTYEQYFGPGTRLTVT.

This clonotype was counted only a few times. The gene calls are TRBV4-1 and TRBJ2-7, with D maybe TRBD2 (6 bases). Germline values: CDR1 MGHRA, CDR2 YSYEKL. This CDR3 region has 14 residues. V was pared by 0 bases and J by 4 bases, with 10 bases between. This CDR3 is CASSQEWRAYEQYF. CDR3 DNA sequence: TGCGCCAGCAGCCAAGAGTGGAGGGCGTACGAGCAGTACTTC.

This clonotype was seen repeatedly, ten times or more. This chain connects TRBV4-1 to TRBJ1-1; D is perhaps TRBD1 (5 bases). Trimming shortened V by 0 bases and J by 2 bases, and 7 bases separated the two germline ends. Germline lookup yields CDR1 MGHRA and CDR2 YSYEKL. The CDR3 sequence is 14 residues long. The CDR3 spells CASSQDRDNTEAFF. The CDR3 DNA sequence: TGCGCCAGCAGCCAAGACAGGGATAACACTGAAGCTTTCTTT.

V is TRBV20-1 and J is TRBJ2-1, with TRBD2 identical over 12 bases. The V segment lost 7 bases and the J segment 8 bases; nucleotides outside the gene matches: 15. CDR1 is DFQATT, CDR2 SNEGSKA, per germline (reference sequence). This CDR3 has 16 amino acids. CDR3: CSGGPPTSGSMDEQFF. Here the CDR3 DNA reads TGCAGTGGAGGGCCGCCGACTAGCGGGAGTATGGATGAGCAGTTCTTC.

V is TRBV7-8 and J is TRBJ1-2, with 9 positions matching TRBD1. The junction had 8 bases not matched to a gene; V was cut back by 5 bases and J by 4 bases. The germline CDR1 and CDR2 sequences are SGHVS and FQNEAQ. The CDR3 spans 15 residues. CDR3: CASSEWTGEPYGYTF. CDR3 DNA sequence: TGTGCCAGCAGCGAATGGACAGGGGAACCCTATGGCTACACCTTC.

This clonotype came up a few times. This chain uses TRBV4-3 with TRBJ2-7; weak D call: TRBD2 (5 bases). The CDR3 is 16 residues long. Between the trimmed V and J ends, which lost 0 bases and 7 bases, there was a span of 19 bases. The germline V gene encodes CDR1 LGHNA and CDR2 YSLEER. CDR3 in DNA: TGCGCCAGCAGCCAAGAAATCGGGGTCCCTGGGTGGGAGCAGTACTTC. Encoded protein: CASSQEIGVPGWEQYF.

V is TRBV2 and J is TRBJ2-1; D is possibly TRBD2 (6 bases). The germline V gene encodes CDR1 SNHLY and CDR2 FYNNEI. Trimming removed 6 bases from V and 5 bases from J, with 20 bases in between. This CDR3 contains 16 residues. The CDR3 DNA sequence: TGTGCCAGCAGACCAATTGTGGCGGGGAGAAACAATGAGCAGTTCTTC. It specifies CASRPIVAGRNNEQFF.

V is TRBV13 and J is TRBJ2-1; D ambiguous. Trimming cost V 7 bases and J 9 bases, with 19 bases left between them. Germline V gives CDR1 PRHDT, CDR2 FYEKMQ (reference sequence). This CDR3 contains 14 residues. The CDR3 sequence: CASTGSRLPGEQFF. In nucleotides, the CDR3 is TGTGCCAGCACTGGGTCGAGACTCCCAGGTGAGCAGTTCTTC.

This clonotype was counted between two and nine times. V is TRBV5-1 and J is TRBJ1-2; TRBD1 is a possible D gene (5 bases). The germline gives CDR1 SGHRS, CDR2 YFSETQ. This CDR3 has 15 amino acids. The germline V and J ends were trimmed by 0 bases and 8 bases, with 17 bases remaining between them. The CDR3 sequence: CASSLVQGGLRGYTF. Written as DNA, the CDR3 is TGCGCCAGCAGCTTGGTTCAGGGTGGCCTTAGGGGCTACACCTTC. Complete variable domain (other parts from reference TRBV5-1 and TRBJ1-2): KAGVTQTPRYLIKTRGQQVTLSCSPISGHRSVSWYQQTPGQGLQFLFEYFSETQRNKGNFPGRFSGRQFSNSRSEMNVSTLELGDSALYLCASSLVQGGLRGYTFGSGTRLTVV.

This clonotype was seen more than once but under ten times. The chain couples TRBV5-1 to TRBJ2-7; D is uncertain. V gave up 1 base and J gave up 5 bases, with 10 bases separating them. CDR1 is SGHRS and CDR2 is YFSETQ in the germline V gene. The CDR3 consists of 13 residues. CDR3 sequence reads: CASSLWQFDEQYF. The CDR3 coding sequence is TGCGCCAGCAGCTTGTGGCAGTTCGACGAGCAGTACTTC.